This TCR beta chain was recovered during a study of blood T cell repertoires in COVID-19. V was pared by 3 bases and J by 3 bases, with 14 bases between. Germline CDR1 is KGHSH and CDR2 is LQKENI. The CDR3 is made up of 15 amino acids. Study processing details: Amplification of reference gene primers provided the estimated nucleated cell counts. Here immunoSEQ multiplex PCR was the method, and the copy in TCRdb shows in-frame clones only, minus some. The DNA was the basis for D and trimming; V, J and clone size are from that table. The sample lists some 38,000 clones; 80% to 90% were seen once. The clonotype was recovered from a man aged 60 to 75 in a cohort sampled during active COVID-19. This chain links TRBV18 with TRBJ2-5, with a possible D match to TRBD1 (6 bases). The source material was peripheral blood. In DNA form, the CDR3 reads TGTGCCAGCTCACCCTCCCTTCGACAGGAAGAGACCCAGTACTTC. This encodes CASSPSLRQEETQYF.